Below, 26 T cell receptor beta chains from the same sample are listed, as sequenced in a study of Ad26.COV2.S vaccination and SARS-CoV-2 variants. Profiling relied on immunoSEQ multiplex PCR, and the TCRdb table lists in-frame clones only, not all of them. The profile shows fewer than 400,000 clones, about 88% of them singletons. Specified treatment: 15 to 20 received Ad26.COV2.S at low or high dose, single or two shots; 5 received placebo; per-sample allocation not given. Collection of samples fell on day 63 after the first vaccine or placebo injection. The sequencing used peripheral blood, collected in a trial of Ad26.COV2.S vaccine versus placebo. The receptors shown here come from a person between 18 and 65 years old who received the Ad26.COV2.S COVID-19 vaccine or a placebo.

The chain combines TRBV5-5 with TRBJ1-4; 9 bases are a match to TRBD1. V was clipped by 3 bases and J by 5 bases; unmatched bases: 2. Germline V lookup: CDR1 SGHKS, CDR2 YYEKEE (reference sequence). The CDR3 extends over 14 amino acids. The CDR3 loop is CASSSGQGNEKLFF. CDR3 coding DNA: TGTGCCAGCAGCTCGGGACAGGGAAATGAAAAACTGTTTTTT. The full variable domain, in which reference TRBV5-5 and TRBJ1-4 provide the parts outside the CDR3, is DAGVTQSPTHLIKTRGQQVTLRCSPISGHKSVSWYQQVLGQGPQFIFQYYEKEERGRGNFPDRFSARQFPNYSSELNVNALLLGDSALYLCASSSGQGNEKLFFGSGTQLSVL.

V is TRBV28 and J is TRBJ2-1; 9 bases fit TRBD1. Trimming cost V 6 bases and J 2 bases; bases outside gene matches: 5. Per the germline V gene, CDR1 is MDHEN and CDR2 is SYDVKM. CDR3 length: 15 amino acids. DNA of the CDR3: TGTGCCAGCAGCGAGGGACAGGGTACCTACAATGAGCAGTTCTTC. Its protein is CASSEGQGTYNEQFF.

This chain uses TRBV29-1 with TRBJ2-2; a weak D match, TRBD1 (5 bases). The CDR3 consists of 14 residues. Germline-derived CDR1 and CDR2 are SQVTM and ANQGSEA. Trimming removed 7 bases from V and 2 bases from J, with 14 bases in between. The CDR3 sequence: CSGQGWTNTGELFF. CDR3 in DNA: TGCAGCGGGCAGGGATGGACCAACACCGGGGAGCTGTTTTTT.

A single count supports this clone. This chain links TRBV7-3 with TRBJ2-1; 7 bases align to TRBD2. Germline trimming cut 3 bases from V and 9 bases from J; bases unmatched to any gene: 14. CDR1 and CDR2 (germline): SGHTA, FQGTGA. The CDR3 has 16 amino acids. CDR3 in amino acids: CASSFWAGERFGEQFF. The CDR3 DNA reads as TGTGCCAGCAGCTTCTGGGCGGGAGAGCGGTTCGGTGAGCAGTTCTTC.

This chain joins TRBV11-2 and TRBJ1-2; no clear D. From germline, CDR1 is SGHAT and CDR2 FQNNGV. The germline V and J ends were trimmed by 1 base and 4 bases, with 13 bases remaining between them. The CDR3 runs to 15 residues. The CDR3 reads CASSLGLNLGYGYTF. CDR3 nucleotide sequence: TGTGCCAGCAGCTTAGGGCTGAATCTGGGCTATGGCTACACCTTC.

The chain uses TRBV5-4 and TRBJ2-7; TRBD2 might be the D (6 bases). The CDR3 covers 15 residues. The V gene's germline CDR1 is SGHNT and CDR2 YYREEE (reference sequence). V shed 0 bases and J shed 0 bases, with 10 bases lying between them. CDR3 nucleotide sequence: TGTGCCAGCAGCTTGGGAAGCGGGTTCTCCTACGAGCAGTACTTC. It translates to CASSLGSGFSYEQYF.

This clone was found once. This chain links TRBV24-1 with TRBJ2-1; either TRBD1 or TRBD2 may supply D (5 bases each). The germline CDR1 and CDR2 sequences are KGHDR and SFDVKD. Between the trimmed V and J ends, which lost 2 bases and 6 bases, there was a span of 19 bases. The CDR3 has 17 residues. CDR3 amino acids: CATSDSTNRDRLNEQFF. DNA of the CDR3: TGTGCCACCAGTGATTCGACCAACCGGGACCGGCTCAATGAGCAGTTCTTC.

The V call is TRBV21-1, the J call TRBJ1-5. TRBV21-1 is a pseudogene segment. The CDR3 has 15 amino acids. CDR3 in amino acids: CASNPCGRSNQPQHF. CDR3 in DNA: TGTGCCAGCAACCCGTGTGGTCGTAGCAATCAGCCCCAGCATTTT.

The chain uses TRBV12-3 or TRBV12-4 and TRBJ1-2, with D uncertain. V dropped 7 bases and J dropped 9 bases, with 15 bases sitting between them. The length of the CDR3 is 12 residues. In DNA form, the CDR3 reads TGTGCCAGCAAGAGTGCCGGGGAAAGCTACACCTTC. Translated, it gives CASKSAGESYTF.

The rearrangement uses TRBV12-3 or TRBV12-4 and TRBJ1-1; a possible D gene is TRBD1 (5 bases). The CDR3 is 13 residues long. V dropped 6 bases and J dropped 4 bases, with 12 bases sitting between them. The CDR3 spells CASRGDTATEAFF. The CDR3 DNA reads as TGTGCCAGCAGAGGGGATACGGCCACTGAAGCTTTCTTT.

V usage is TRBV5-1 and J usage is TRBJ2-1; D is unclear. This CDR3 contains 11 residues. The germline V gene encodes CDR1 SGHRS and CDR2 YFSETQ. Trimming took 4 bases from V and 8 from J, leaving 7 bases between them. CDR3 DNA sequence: TGCGCCAGCAGCGTTGGGTATGAGCAGTTCTTC. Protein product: CASSVGYEQFF.

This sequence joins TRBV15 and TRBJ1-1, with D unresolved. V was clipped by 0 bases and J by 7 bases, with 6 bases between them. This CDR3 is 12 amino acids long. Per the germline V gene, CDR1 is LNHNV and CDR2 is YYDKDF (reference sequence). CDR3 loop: CATSRDLGEAFF. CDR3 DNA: TGTGCCACCAGCAGAGATTTAGGTGAAGCTTTCTTT. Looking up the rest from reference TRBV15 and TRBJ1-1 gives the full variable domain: DAMVIQNPRYQVTQFGKPVTLSCSQTLNHNVMYWYQQKSSQAPKLLFHYYDKDFNNEADTPDNFQSRRPNTSFCFLDIRSPGLGDTAMYLCATSRDLGEAFFGQGTRLTVV.

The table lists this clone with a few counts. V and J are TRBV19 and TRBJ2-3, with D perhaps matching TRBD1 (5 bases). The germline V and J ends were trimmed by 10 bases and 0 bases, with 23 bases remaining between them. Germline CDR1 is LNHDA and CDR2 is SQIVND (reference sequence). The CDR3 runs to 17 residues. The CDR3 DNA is TGTGCCACCACCCCCGGACACCGAGCGACTAGCACAGATACGCAGTATTTT. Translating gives CATTPGHRATSTDTQYF.

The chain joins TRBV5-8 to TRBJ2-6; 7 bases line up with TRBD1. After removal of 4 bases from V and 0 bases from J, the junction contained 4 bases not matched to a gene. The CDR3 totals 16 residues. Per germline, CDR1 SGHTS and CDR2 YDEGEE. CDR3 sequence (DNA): TGTGCCAGCAGCATTGGGACAGCCTCTGGGGCCAACGTCCTGACTTTC. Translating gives CASSIGTASGANVLTF. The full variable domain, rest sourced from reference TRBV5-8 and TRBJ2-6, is EAGVTQSPTHLIKTRGQQATLRCSPISGHTSVYWYQQALGLGLQFLLWYDEGEERNRGNFPPRFSGRQFPNYSSELNVNALELEDSALYLCASSIGTASGANVLTFGAGSRLTVL.

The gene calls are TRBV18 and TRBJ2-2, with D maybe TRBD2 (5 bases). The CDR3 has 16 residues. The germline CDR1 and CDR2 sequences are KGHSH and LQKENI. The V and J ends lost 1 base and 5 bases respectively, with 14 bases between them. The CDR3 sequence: CASSPRGDPGTGELFF. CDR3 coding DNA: TGTGCCAGCTCACCACGTGGCGACCCGGGGACCGGGGAGCTGTTTTTT. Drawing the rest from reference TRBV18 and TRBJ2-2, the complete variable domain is NAGVMQNPRHLVRRRGQEARLRCSPMKGHSHVYWYRQLPEEGLKFMVYLQKENIIDESGMPKERFSAEFPKEGPSILRIQQVVRGDSAAYFCASSPRGDPGTGELFFGEGSRLTVL.

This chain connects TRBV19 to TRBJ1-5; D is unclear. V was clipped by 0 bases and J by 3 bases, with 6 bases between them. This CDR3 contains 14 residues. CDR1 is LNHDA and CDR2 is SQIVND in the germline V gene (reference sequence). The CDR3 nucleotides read TGTGCCAGTAGTATAGATCTATACAATCAGCCCCAGCATTTT. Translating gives CASSIDLYNQPQHF.

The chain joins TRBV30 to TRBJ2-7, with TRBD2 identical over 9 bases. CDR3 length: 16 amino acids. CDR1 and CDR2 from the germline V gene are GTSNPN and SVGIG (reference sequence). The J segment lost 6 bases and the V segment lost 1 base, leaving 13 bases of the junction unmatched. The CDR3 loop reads CAWSAPGSGRLGEQYF. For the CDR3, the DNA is TGTGCCTGGAGTGCGCCGGGTAGCGGGAGATTGGGCGAGCAGTACTTC.

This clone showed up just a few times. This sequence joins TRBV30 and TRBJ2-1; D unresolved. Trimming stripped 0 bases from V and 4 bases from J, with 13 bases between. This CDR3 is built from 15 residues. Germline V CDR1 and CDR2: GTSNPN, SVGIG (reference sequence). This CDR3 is CAWSVWADDYNEQFF. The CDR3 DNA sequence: TGTGCCTGGAGTGTATGGGCGGACGATTACAATGAGCAGTTCTTC.

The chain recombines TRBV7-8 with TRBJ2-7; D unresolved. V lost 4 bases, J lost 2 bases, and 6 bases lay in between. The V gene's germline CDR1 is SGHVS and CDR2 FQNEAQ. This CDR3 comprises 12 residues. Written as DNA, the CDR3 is TGTGCCAGCAGCTCGGATACCTACGAGCAGTACTTC. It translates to CASSSDTYEQYF.

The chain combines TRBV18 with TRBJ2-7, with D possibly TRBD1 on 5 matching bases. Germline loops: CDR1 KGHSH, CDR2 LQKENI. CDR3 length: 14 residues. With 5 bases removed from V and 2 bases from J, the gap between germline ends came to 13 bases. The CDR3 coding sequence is TGTGCCAGCTCATTGGGCAGGGTGACCTACGAGCAGTACTTC. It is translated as CASSLGRVTYEQYF.

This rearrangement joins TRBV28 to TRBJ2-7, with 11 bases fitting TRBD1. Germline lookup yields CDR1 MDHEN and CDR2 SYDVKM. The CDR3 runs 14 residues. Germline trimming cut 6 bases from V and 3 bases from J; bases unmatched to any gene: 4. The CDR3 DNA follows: TGTGCCAGCAGCCCGGGGACAGGGGGCTACGAGCAGTACTTC. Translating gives CASSPGTGGYEQYF.

The CDR3 sequence: CASTGGREQYF. The CDR3, as DNA: TGCGCCAGCACCGGTGGGCGCGAGCAGTACTTC. This chain links TRBV10-2 with TRBJ2-7; D remains unclear. The CDR3 totals 11 residues. Germline V CDR1 and CDR2: WSHSY, SAAADI. Trimming left V 7 bases short and J 6 bases short, with 10 bases between.

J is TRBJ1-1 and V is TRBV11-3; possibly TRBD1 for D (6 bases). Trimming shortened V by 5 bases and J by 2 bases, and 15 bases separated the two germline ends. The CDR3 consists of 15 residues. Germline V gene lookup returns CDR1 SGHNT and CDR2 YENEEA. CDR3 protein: CASSPGGATNTEAFF. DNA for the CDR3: TGTGCCAGCAGCCCCGGGGGGGCAACAAACACTGAAGCTTTCTTT.

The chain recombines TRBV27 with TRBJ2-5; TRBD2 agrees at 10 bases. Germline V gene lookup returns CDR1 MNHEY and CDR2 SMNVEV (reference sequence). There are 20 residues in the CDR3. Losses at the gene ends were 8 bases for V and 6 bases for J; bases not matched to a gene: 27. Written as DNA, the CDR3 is TGTGCCAGCCGTTCCGATGGGCTAGCGGGAGTCGGGCCCGTCGTAAAGACCCAGTACTTC. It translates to CASRSDGLAGVGPVVKTQYF.

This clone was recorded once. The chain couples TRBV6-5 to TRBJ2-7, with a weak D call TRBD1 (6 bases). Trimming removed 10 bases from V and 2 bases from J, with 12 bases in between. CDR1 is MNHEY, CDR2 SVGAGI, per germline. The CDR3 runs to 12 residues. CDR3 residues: CATGQQPYEQYF. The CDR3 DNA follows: TGTGCCACCGGACAGCAGCCCTACGAGCAGTACTTC.

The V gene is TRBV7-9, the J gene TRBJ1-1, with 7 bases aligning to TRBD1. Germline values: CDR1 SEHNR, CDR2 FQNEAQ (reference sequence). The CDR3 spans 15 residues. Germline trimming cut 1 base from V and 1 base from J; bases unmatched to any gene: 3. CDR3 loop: CASSLEGTANTEAFF. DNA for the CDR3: TGTGCCAGCAGCTTAGAAGGGACAGCGAACACTGAAGCTTTCTTT.